A selection of T cell receptor beta chains follows, all from one sample in a study of blood T cells in healthy people across ages. One entry per CDR3 protein results from TCRdb running MiXCR on the 5' RACE reads. Among around 690,000 distinct CDR3 sequences listed, 45% to 65% were seen once. Sequencing used blood. The source of these receptors is a man aged 60-69 years in good health. The CDR3 runs from the conserved cysteine through the conserved F or W. Each record gives: CDR3 protein, CDR3 DNA, J gene, D gene, clone size, V gene. The D gene is left open where the match is weak. For some rows the clone size is stated as once, few or many, or as a class when expanded; others skip it.

CDR3aa: CSVEGGRDQPQHF; CDR3nt: TGCAGCGTTGAAGGGGGTCGGGATCAGCCCCAGCATTTT; j_gene: TRBJ1-5; d_gene: NA; abundance: NA; v_gene: TRBV29-1
CDR3aa: CASSFLPSGEQFF; CDR3nt: TGTGCCAGCAGCTTCCTCCCCAGCGGTGAGCAGTTCTTC; j_gene: TRBJ2-1; d_gene: NA; abundance: NA; v_gene: TRBV7-9
CDR3aa: CASKTLAGGRHEQFF; CDR3nt: TGTGCCAGCAAGACTCTAGCGGGGGGACGGCATGAGCAGTTCTTC; j_gene: TRBJ2-1; d_gene: TRBD2; abundance: NA; v_gene: TRBV27
CDR3aa: CSARGGQGLVEQFF; CDR3nt: TGCAGTGCTAGAGGAGGACAGGGGCTCGTTGAGCAGTTCTTC; j_gene: TRBJ2-1; d_gene: TRBD1; abundance: few; v_gene: TRBV20-1
CDR3aa: CSVEELAKNIQYF; CDR3nt: TGCAGCGTTGAAGAGCTAGCCAAAAACATTCAGTACTTC; j_gene: TRBJ2-4; d_gene: NA; abundance: few; v_gene: TRBV29-1
CDR3aa: CASRLGQVFKETQYF; CDR3nt: TGTGCCAGCAGGCTTGGACAGGTCTTTAAAGAGACCCAGTACTTC; j_gene: TRBJ2-5; d_gene: TRBD1; abundance: NA; v_gene: TRBV2
CDR3aa: CASSVGTNEQYF; CDR3nt: TGTGCCAGCAGTGTGGGGACAAACGAGCAGTACTTC; j_gene: TRBJ2-7; d_gene: NA; abundance: many; v_gene: TRBV25-1
CDR3aa: CASSYGRGRSYEQYF; CDR3nt: TGTGCCAGCAGTTATGGCAGGGGGCGCAGCTACGAGCAGTACTTC; j_gene: TRBJ2-7; d_gene: TRBD1; abundance: NA; v_gene: TRBV6-2/TRBV6-3
CDR3aa: CASSQEGQGRNSPLHF; CDR3nt: TGCGCCAGCAGCCAAGAAGGACAGGGGCGAAATTCACCCCTCCACTTT; j_gene: TRBJ1-6; d_gene: TRBD1; abundance: NA; v_gene: TRBV4-1
CDR3aa: CASSQGLDTTSYNEQFF; CDR3nt: TGTGCCAGCAGCCAAGGGCTGGACACAACTTCCTACAATGAGCAGTTCTTC; j_gene: TRBJ2-1; d_gene: NA; abundance: NA; v_gene: TRBV4-2
CDR3aa: CASSSRGGRWDNEQFF; CDR3nt: TGTGCCAGCAGCTCAAGGGGGGGGCGCTGGGACAATGAGCAGTTCTTC; j_gene: TRBJ2-1; d_gene: NA; abundance: NA; v_gene: TRBV7-2
CDR3aa: CASSSAGVGETQYF; CDR3nt: TGTGCCAGCAGTTCCGCAGGGGTAGGAGAGACCCAGTACTTC; j_gene: TRBJ2-5; d_gene: NA; abundance: few; v_gene: TRBV28
CDR3aa: CATSDPRGALTDTQYF; CDR3nt: TGTGCCACCAGTGATCCCCGGGGGGCCCTTACAGATACGCAGTATTTT; j_gene: TRBJ2-3; d_gene: NA; abundance: few; v_gene: TRBV24-1
CDR3aa: CASSWAGTGSNSPLHF; CDR3nt: TGCGCCAGCAGCTGGGCCGGGACAGGGTCTAATTCACCCCTCCACTTT; j_gene: TRBJ1-6; d_gene: TRBD1; abundance: few; v_gene: TRBV5-1
CDR3aa: CSVEASPRSEQFF; CDR3nt: TGCAGCGTTGAAGCGTCACCCCGGAGTGAGCAGTTCTTC; j_gene: TRBJ2-1; d_gene: NA; abundance: few; v_gene: TRBV29-1
CDR3aa: CASSNPGQGARGYTF; CDR3nt: TGCGCCAGCAGCAATCCGGGACAGGGGGCGCGAGGCTACACCTTC; j_gene: TRBJ1-2; d_gene: TRBD1; abundance: NA; v_gene: TRBV5-1
CDR3aa: CASSFSGDRETNEQFF; CDR3nt: TGTGCCAGCAGCTTCTCAGGGGACAGGGAAACCAATGAGCAGTTCTTC; j_gene: TRBJ2-1; d_gene: TRBD1; abundance: NA; v_gene: TRBV7-2
CDR3aa: CASRADRGVKGYTF; CDR3nt: TGTGCCAGCAGAGCGGACAGGGGGGTGAAAGGCTACACCTTC; j_gene: TRBJ1-2; d_gene: TRBD1; abundance: NA; v_gene: TRBV2
CDR3aa: CASSEYAHGEQFF; CDR3nt: TGCGCCAGCAGTGAGTACGCCCACGGCGAGCAGTTCTTC; j_gene: TRBJ2-1; d_gene: NA; abundance: few; v_gene: TRBV10-1
CDR3aa: CASSATGRNEQFF; CDR3nt: TGTGCCAGCAGCGCCACGGGGCGGAATGAGCAGTTCTTC; j_gene: TRBJ2-1; d_gene: NA; abundance: NA; v_gene: TRBV7-9
CDR3aa: CSASGGAAEQFF; CDR3nt: TGCAGTGCTAGCGGGGGGGCCGCTGAGCAGTTCTTC; j_gene: TRBJ2-1; d_gene: TRBD2; abundance: NA; v_gene: TRBV20-1
CDR3aa: CASSLGGSTTMNTEAFF; CDR3nt: TGCGCCAGCAGCTTGGGAGGATCCACCACCATGAACACTGAAGCTTTCTTT; j_gene: TRBJ1-1; d_gene: NA; abundance: NA; v_gene: TRBV5-1
CDR3aa: CSVEFSTYEQYF; CDR3nt: TGCAGCGTTGAGTTCTCCACCTACGAGCAGTACTTC; j_gene: TRBJ2-7; d_gene: NA; abundance: few; v_gene: TRBV29-1
CDR3aa: CASSHEVSYEQYF; CDR3nt: TGTGCCAGCAGCCACGAAGTGTCCTACGAGCAGTACTTC; j_gene: TRBJ2-7; d_gene: NA; abundance: NA; v_gene: TRBV4-2
CDR3aa: CASSSGGQDYGYTF; CDR3nt: TGTGCCAGCAGCTCGGGGGGACAAGACTATGGCTACACCTTC; j_gene: TRBJ1-2; d_gene: NA; abundance: NA; v_gene: TRBV5-5
CDR3aa: CASSGDGPPYGYTF; CDR3nt: TGCGCCAGCAGCGGAGACGGGCCACCCTATGGCTACACCTTC; j_gene: TRBJ1-2; d_gene: NA; abundance: NA; v_gene: TRBV10-1
CDR3aa: CASSRTGYGAEAFF; CDR3nt: TGCGCCAGCAGCCGGACAGGGTACGGCGCTGAAGCTTTCTTT; j_gene: TRBJ1-1; d_gene: TRBD1; abundance: NA; v_gene: TRBV5-1
CDR3aa: CASSFPGTVTYEQYF; CDR3nt: TGTGCCAGCAGCTTCCCCGGGACTGTTACCTACGAGCAGTACTTC; j_gene: TRBJ2-7; d_gene: NA; abundance: NA; v_gene: TRBV7-9
CDR3aa: CASSLDRGLEETQYF; CDR3nt: TGTGCCAGCAGCCTAGACAGGGGGTTGGAAGAGACCCAGTACTTC; j_gene: TRBJ2-5; d_gene: TRBD1; abundance: NA; v_gene: TRBV7-2
CDR3aa: CASREGGLAGGQETQYF; CDR3nt: TGCGCCAGCAGAGAGGGCGGACTAGCGGGGGGCCAAGAGACCCAGTACTTC; j_gene: TRBJ2-5; d_gene: TRBD2; abundance: NA; v_gene: TRBV5-1
CDR3aa: CATKLGVTDTQYF; CDR3nt: TGTGCCACCAAACTAGGGGTAACAGATACGCAGTATTTT; j_gene: TRBJ2-3; d_gene: NA; abundance: few; v_gene: TRBV2
CDR3aa: CASSEATAYNSPLHF; CDR3nt: TGTGCCAGCAGTGAAGCGACAGCTTATAATTCACCCCTCCACTTT; j_gene: TRBJ1-6; d_gene: NA; abundance: NA; v_gene: TRBV2
CDR3aa: CASSPPGRDSYEQYF; CDR3nt: TGTGCCAGTTCCCCACCCGGGAGGGACTCCTACGAGCAGTACTTC; j_gene: TRBJ2-7; d_gene: NA; abundance: few; v_gene: TRBV21-1